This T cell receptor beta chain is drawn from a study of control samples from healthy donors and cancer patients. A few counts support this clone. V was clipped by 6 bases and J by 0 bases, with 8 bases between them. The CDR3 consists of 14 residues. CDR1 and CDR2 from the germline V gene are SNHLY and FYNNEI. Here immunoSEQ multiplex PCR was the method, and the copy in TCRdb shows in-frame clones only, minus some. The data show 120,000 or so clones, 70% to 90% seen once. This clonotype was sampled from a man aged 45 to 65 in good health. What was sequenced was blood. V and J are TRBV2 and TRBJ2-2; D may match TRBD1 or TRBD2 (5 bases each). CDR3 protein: CASRGTANTGELFF. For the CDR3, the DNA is TGTGCCAGCAGGGGGACGGCGAACACCGGGGAGCTGTTTTTT. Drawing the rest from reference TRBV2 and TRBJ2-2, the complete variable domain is EPEVTQTPSHQVTQMGQEVILRCVPISNHLYFYWYRQILGQKVEFLVSFYNNEISEKSEIFDDQFSVERPDGSNFTLKIRSTKLEDSAMYFCASRGTANTGELFFGEGSRLTVL.